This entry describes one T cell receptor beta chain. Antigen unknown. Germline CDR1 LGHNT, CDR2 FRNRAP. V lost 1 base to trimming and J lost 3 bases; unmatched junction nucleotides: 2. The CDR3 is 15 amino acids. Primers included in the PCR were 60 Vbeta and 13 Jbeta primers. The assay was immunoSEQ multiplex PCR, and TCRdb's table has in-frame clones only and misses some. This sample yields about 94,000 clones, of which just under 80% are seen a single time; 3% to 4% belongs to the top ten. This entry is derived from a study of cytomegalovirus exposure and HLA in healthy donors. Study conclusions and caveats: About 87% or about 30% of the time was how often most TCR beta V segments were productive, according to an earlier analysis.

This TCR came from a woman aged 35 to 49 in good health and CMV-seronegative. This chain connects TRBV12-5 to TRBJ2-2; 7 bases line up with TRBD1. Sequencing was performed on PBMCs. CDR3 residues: CASGLGQGDTGELFF. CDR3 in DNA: TGTGCTAGTGGTTTGGGACAGGGCGACACCGGGGAGCTGTTTTTT.